A single sample gave rise to the 8 T cell receptor beta chains below, sequenced in a study of lung T cells in sarcoidosis with Löfgren's syndrome. TCRdb reanalysed the reads using MiXCR and keeps one entry per CDR3 protein. The sample lists about 1,100 distinct CDR3 sequences, approximately 27% occurring once. Sequencing was carried out using CD4+ T cells from bronchoalveolar lavage. These receptors were collected from a human donor with sarcoidosis (Löfgren's syndrome or another form), or a control subject (not recorded which).

This clonotype is medium-sized. This chain joins TRBV6-1 and TRBJ2-2; 8 bases match TRBD2. Trimming at V came to 6 bases and at J to 5 bases, leaving 8 bases not matched to a gene. Germline V lookup: CDR1 MNHNS, CDR2 SASEGT. The CDR3 runs to 15 residues. As DNA, the CDR3 is TGTGCCAGCAGACCTCCCCGGGGGGGAACCGGGGAGCTGTTTTTT. It yields the protein CASRPPRGGTGELFF.

Worth noting for this clonotype: A much larger clonotype is one base distant, so this may be a read error. This chain uses TRBV6-5 with TRBJ2-1; maybe TRBD2 (6 bases). The CDR3 runs 13 residues. CDR1 MNHEY and CDR2 SVGAGI come from the germline V gene. V lost 8 bases and J 7 bases, leaving 15 bases between the germline ends. The CDR3 DNA reads as TGTGCCAGCGTTTCCGCGGGAACGAATGAGCAGTTCTTC. As protein: CASVSAGTNEQFF.

Comment on this clonotype: One end of the junction fails to match germline, which may point to a read error. V usage is TRBV7-3 and J usage is TRBJ2-7, with D unclear. This CDR3 region has 14 residues. Germline V CDR1 and CDR2: SGHTA, FQGTGA. This CDR3 reads CASSLGPTSHEQYF. CDR3 DNA sequence: TGCGCCAGCAGCTTAGGCCCGACCTCCCACGAGCAGTACTTT.

This clonotype occurred once. It may be a read error: a sequence one base away is much more abundant. The V call is TRBV11-2, the J call TRBJ1-2; D gene uncertain. Germline V CDR1 and CDR2: SGHAT, FQNNGV. This CDR3 comprises 13 residues. V lost 5 bases and J lost 8, with 15 bases in between. CDR3 sequence: CASSQGPSAGYTF. The CDR3 coding sequence is TGTGCCAGCAGCCAAGGCCCCTCAGCCGGCTACACCTTC.

This clonotype occurred many times. The gene calls are TRBV7-9 and TRBJ1-2; 8 bases agree with TRBD1. The CDR3 runs to 13 residues. Germline CDR1 and CDR2: SEHNR and FQNEAQ (reference sequence). Unmatched junction bases numbered 3, after V lost 6 bases and J lost 3 bases. The CDR3 spells CASSPGGHYGYTF. CDR3 nucleotides: TGTGCCAGCAGTCCAGGGGGCCACTATGGCTACACCTTC.

This clonotype was seen at least ten times. The V call is TRBV4-3, the J call TRBJ2-2; 8 bases agree with TRBD1. CDR1 and CDR2 (germline): LGHNA, YSLEER. This CDR3 comprises 18 residues. Losses at the gene ends were 4 bases for V and 0 bases for J; bases not matched to a gene: 10. CDR3 protein: CASSRDTGGPSNTGELFF. The CDR3 nucleotides are TGCGCCAGCAGCCGTGACACAGGGGGACCCTCGAACACCGGGGAGCTGTTTTTT.

This clonotype occurred once. Likely a read error: the CDR3 ends without its conserved phenylalanine or tryptophan. It is unclear where the CDR3 begins or ends on the DNA, so no DNA is shown, and the CDR3 is as TCRdb lists it. The chain employs TRBV6-2 or TRBV6-3 and TRBJ2-7; TRBD1, the table's D call, lacks a check against the DNA. Germline V gene data show CDR1 as MNHEY and CDR2 as SVGEGT. The CDR3 is 15 amino acids in total, end residues counted. CDR3 loop: CVSSYPGTEGYEHYL.

J is TRBJ1-2 and V is TRBV11-2; the match to TRBD1 covers 8 bases. J lost 7 bases, V lost 8 bases, and 9 bases had no gene match. Germline-derived CDR1 and CDR2 are SGHAT and FQNNGV. The CDR3 covers 13 residues. CDR3 in DNA: TGTGCCAGCGGCTCTAACCAGGGGGCTGGCTACACCTTC. Its protein product is CASGSNQGAGYTF.